These 31 T cell receptor beta chains were sequenced from one sample in a study of regulatory T cells in long-lasting Graves disease. HTBI primers from iRepertoire and Arm-PCR of CDR3 regions yielded the TCR beta libraries. From the multiplex PCR reads, TCRdb called clonotypes with MiXCR, one entry per CDR3 protein. The sample has approximately 400,000 distinct CDR3 sequences; around 21% are singletons. The sample's time point: persistent/refractory GD, antithyroid drugs over 5 years with positive TRAb. Following extraction of RNA from PBMCs, that RNA was used to make the TCR library. The input for sequencing was peripheral blood mononuclear cells (PBMCs), taken when the disease was refractory, from a patient treated with antithyroid drugs. The source of these receptors is a female donor with Graves disease.

This clonotype was counted many times. The chain carries TRBV2 and TRBJ1-5; D is unresolved. V gave up 4 bases and J gave up 7 bases, with 11 bases separating them. Per the germline V gene, CDR1 is SNHLY and CDR2 is FYNNEI. The CDR3 contains 13 residues. Here the CDR3 reads CASSVGFRQPQHF. DNA of the CDR3: TGTGCCAGCAGTGTTGGGTTTAGACAGCCCCAGCATTTT.

The chain links TRBV9 to TRBJ2-7, with 9 bases lining up with TRBD2. The CDR3 has 15 amino acids. V gave up 2 bases and J gave up 2 bases; unmatched junction bases: 5. Looked up from germline, CDR1 is SGDLS and CDR2 is YYNGEE. CDR3 region: CASSVAASGTYEQYF. The DNA for the CDR3 is TGTGCCAGCAGCGTGGCTGCTAGCGGGACCTACGAGCAGTACTTC.

The chain links TRBV27 to TRBJ2-3, with D possibly being TRBD1 (8 bases). The CDR3 has 14 residues. Germline CDR1 MNHEY, CDR2 SMNVEV (reference sequence). The germline V and J ends were trimmed by 6 bases and 5 bases, with 15 bases remaining between them. CDR3 protein: CASRPHRGGDTQYF. CDR3 in DNA: TGTGCCAGCAGACCCCACAGGGGGGGAGATACGCAGTATTTT.

This rearrangement joins TRBV6-2 or TRBV6-3 to TRBJ2-7, with TRBD1 matching over 9 bases. This CDR3 region has 15 residues. The V segment lost 6 bases and the J segment 0 bases; nucleotides outside the gene matches: 6. CDR1 is MNHEY, CDR2 SVGEGT, per germline. The CDR3 sequence: CASSRRTGDSYEQYF. The DNA for the CDR3 is TGTGCCAGCAGCCGTCGGACAGGGGACTCCTACGAGCAGTACTTC.

A remark on this clonotype: It may be a read error: a sequence one base away is much more abundant. The chain joins TRBV6-4 to TRBJ2-2; D is ambiguous. The CDR3 sequence is 13 residues long. CDR1 is MRHNA and CDR2 is SNTAGT in the germline V gene. The CDR3 protein is CTSSERVTGELFF. In DNA form, the CDR3 reads TGTACCAGCAGTGAAAGGGTGACCGGGGAGCTGTTTTTT.

This clonotype was observed a handful of times. The V call is TRBV27, the J call TRBJ2-7; no firm D call. With 3 bases removed from V and 0 bases from J, the gap between germline ends came to 9 bases. The germline CDR1 and CDR2 sequences are MNHEY and SMNVEV (reference sequence). The CDR3 covers 14 residues. CDR3 region: CASSFNGFSYEQYF. The CDR3 DNA sequence: TGTGCCAGCAGTTTTAACGGCTTCTCCTACGAGCAGTACTTC.

This clonotype was seen only a few times. The chain employs TRBV19 and TRBJ1-5; D uncertain. Deletions cut 8 bases from V and 0 bases from J, with 8 bases between. CDR3 size: 13 residues. Germline V CDR1 and CDR2: LNHDA, SQIVND (reference sequence). The CDR3 is CASSETSNQPQHF. The CDR3 nucleotides are TGTGCCAGTTCCGAGACTAGCAATCAGCCCCAGCATTTT.

The chain links TRBV12-3 or TRBV12-4 to TRBJ2-2; D ambiguous. CDR3 length: 17 residues. Trimming took 6 bases from V and 0 from J, leaving 17 bases between them. Written as DNA, the CDR3 is TGTGCCAGCAGCTTCTCGGGCGGCTACCCGAACACCGGGGAGCTGTTTTTT. It translates to CASSFSGGYPNTGELFF.

This clonotype was counted ten times or more. This chain connects TRBV29-1 to TRBJ2-2, with 7 bases aligning to TRBD1. The J segment lost 0 bases and the V segment lost 7 bases, leaving 5 bases of the junction unmatched. CDR3 size: 14 residues. Germline V gene sequence: CDR1 SQVTM, CDR2 ANQGSEA. CDR3 DNA sequence: TGCAGCGGCCGGGACAGCGCGAACACCGGGGAGCTGTTTTTT. As protein: CSGRDSANTGELFF.

This clonotype was recorded at least ten times. The chain links TRBV3-1 to TRBJ1-6; no firm D call. Germline loops: CDR1 LGHDT, CDR2 YNNKEL (reference sequence). The V end was cut by 1 base, the J end by 4 bases, with 8 bases between. The CDR3 runs to 15 residues. CDR3: CASSQVSVYNSPLHF. The CDR3 DNA follows: TGTGCCAGCAGCCAAGTTAGTGTGTATAATTCACCCCTCCACTTT.

There are a few counts of this clonotype. The V call is TRBV3-1, the J call TRBJ2-2; 8 bases align to TRBD2. With 9 bases clipped from V and 2 bases from J, the junction kept 17 bases outside the gene matches. CDR1 is LGHDT, CDR2 YNNKEL, per germline (reference sequence). This CDR3 is built from 18 residues. The CDR3 DNA reads as TGTGCCAGTAAACCTTCCCCCTCACTAGCGGCCAACACCGGGGAGCTGTTTTTT. As protein: CASKPSPSLAANTGELFF.

This chain connects TRBV15 to TRBJ2-3; tentatively, D is TRBD2 (5 bases). The CDR3 sequence is 15 residues long. Trimming removed 0 bases at V and 4 bases at J, with 11 bases between. Per germline, CDR1 LNHNV and CDR2 YYDKDF (reference sequence). The DNA for the CDR3 is TGTGCCACCAGCAGAGAAGTACTAGGGTCAGATACGCAGTATTTT. Translated, it gives CATSREVLGSDTQYF.

The sample holds many counts of this clonotype. The rearrangement links TRBV28 to TRBJ2-7, with a weak D call TRBD1 (6 bases). CDR3 length equals 15 residues. The germline CDR1 and CDR2 sequences are MDHEN and SYDVKM. Trimming removed 4 bases from V and 0 bases from J, with 13 bases in between. DNA for the CDR3: TGTGCCAGCAGTTCTTGGACAGACCACTCCTACGAGCAGTACTTC. This codes for CASSSWTDHSYEQYF.

The chain has TRBV7-2 and TRBJ2-7; tentative D call: TRBD1 (6 bases). Between the trimmed V and J ends, which lost 5 bases and 3 bases, there was a span of 14 bases. CDR3 length: 14 residues. Germline lookup yields CDR1 SGHTA and CDR2 FQGNSA. DNA for the CDR3: TGTGCCAGCAGCCTCCGGGACACTCGCTACGAGCAGTACTTC. Translation: CASSLRDTRYEQYF.

This rearrangement joins TRBV20-1 to TRBJ2-3; D is undetermined. Trimming pared 5 bases from V and 3 bases from J, leaving 18 bases between. Looked up from germline, CDR1 is DFQATT and CDR2 is SNEGSKA (reference sequence). The CDR3 sequence is 15 residues long. CDR3 nucleotide sequence: TGCAGTGCTCCCATTCTGGCAGAAAGAACAGATACGCAGTATTTT. Translating gives CSAPILAERTDTQYF.

As concerns this clonotype: An end of the junction does not agree with germline; a read error may underlie this. V and J are TRBV12-3 or TRBV12-4 and TRBJ2-5; D is unresolved. The CDR3 runs 15 residues. The CDR3 loop reads CAGSLDRAGQETHYF. The DNA of the CDR3 is TGTGCCGGCAGTTTAGATCGTGCCGGCCAAGAGACCCATTACTTC.

The chain uses TRBV30 and TRBJ2-2; either TRBD1 or TRBD2 may fit D (5 bases each). V lost 0 bases and J 5 bases, leaving 7 bases between the germline ends. This CDR3 region has 13 residues. Germline V gene lookup returns CDR1 GTSNPN and CDR2 SVGIG (reference sequence). CDR3: CAWSVGVTGELFF. The DNA of the CDR3 is TGTGCCTGGAGTGTGGGGGTTACCGGGGAGCTGTTTTTT.

In this sample, this clonotype turned up many times. The gene calls are TRBV6-2 or TRBV6-3 and TRBJ2-2; no definite D call. CDR1 and CDR2 (germline): MNHEY, SVGEGT. V lost 10 bases to trimming and J lost 3 bases, with 15 bases between them. The CDR3 runs 14 residues. CDR3 residues: CATSTLSDTGELFF. Here the CDR3 DNA reads TGTGCCACCTCAACACTGTCTGACACCGGGGAGCTGTTTTTT.

A remark on this clonotype: A far larger clone is just one base off, so this is likely a read error. The chain is built from TRBV7-2 and TRBJ1-1; 11 bases fit TRBD1. The CDR3 runs 16 residues. V was clipped by 5 bases and J by 5 bases; unmatched bases: 10. Germline V CDR1 and CDR2: SGHTA, FQGNSA. The chain's CDR3 is CASSTGTGGLRTEAFF. The CDR3 region has the DNA TGTGCCAGCAGCACTGGGACAGGGGGTCTAAGAACTGAAGCTTTCTTT.

The sample holds many counts of this clonotype. The chain links TRBV28 to TRBJ2-5, with TRBD2 identical over 12 bases. V was clipped by 5 bases and J by 4 bases; unmatched bases: 11. The CDR3 consists of 17 residues. In germline, CDR1 is MDHEN, CDR2 SYDVKM. In nucleotides, the CDR3 is TGTGCCAGCAGTGGGCCTTGGGTACTAGCGGGAGGAGAGACCCAGTACTTC. This gives the protein CASSGPWVLAGGETQYF.

CDR3 in DNA: TGTGCCAGCAGTAACAGGGCGGTTGAGCAGTACTTC. Protein: CASSNRAVEQYF. The J gene is TRBJ2-7, the V gene TRBV7-9; the D gene is possibly TRBD1 (6 bases). This CDR3 comprises 12 residues. Trimming cost V 6 bases and J 7 bases, with 13 bases left between them. The germline gives CDR1 SEHNR, CDR2 FQNEAQ (reference sequence).

This clonotype was seen a handful of times. This chain joins TRBV7-9 and TRBJ2-1; D is unclear. The CDR3 is made up of 12 amino acids. V was shortened by 1 base and J by 5 bases, with 3 bases between the two germline ends. The germline V gene encodes CDR1 SEHNR and CDR2 FQNEAQ (reference sequence). The DNA of the CDR3 is TGTGCCAGCAGCTTAGGGGACAATGAGCAGTTCTTC. It yields the protein CASSLGDNEQFF.

This clonotype was counted between two and nine times. The chain combines TRBV28 with TRBJ2-3; TRBD2 agrees at 8 bases. CDR1 is MDHEN, CDR2 SYDVKM, per germline. The CDR3 is made up of 15 amino acids. After removal of 5 bases from V and 3 bases from J, the junction contained 7 bases not matched to a gene. The CDR3 region is CASSPRAGVTDTQYF. CDR3 coding DNA: TGTGCCAGCAGTCCCCGAGCGGGAGTGACAGATACGCAGTATTTT.

This chain uses TRBV7-2 with TRBJ2-1; 8 bases line up with TRBD2. CDR3 length: 13 residues. V gave up 8 bases and J gave up 5 bases; unmatched junction bases: 5. CDR1 is SGHTA, CDR2 FQGNSA, per germline. The chain's CDR3 is CASEQLADNEQFF. In DNA, the CDR3 is TGTGCCAGCGAGCAACTAGCGGACAATGAGCAGTTCTTC. The variable domain in full, completed from reference TRBV7-2 and TRBJ2-1, reads GAGVSQSPSNKVTEKGKDVELRCDPISGHTALYWYRQSLGQGLEFLIYFQGNSAPDKSGLPSDRFSAERTGGSVSTLTIQRTQQEDSAVYLCASEQLADNEQFFGPGTRLTVL.

This clonotype was counted ten times or more. The chain joins TRBV7-2 to TRBJ2-5; D perhaps matches TRBD2 (6 bases). The V end was cut by 8 bases, the J end by 1 base, with 14 bases between. CDR1 and CDR2 from the germline V gene are SGHTA and FQGNSA. The CDR3 consists of 14 residues. CDR3 coding DNA: TGTGCCAGCCGCCATACTAGCTCCCAAGAGACCCAGTACTTC. Amino acids: CASRHTSSQETQYF.

This chain uses TRBV7-9 with TRBJ2-2; D remains unclear. V was pared by 1 base and J by 6 bases, with 12 bases between. CDR3 length: 15 residues. Germline-derived CDR1 and CDR2 are SEHNR and FQNEAQ (reference sequence). Here the CDR3 reads CASSLVWEYAGELFF. DNA for the CDR3: TGTGCCAGCAGCTTAGTTTGGGAATATGCCGGGGAGCTGTTTTTT.

The chain has TRBV7-3 and TRBJ2-7; no clear D gene. The CDR3 is 13 residues long. Trimming cost V 9 bases and J 3 bases, with 15 bases left between them. Looked up from germline, CDR1 is SGHTA and CDR2 is FQGTGA. This CDR3 is CARPRGDDYEQYF. The CDR3 DNA reads as TGTGCCAGACCACGCGGAGATGACTACGAGCAGTACTTC. The whole variable domain, filled in from reference TRBV7-3 and TRBJ2-7, reads GAGVSQTPSNKVTEKGKYVELRCDPISGHTALYWYRQSLGQGPEFLIYFQGTGAADDSGLPNDRFFAVRPEGSVSTLKIQRTERGDSAVYLCARPRGDDYEQYFGPGTRLTVT.

About this clonotype: A clone one base away is much larger, so this may be a read error. This chain uses TRBV29-1 with TRBJ1-2; a possible D gene is TRBD1 (5 bases). CDR1 SQVTM and CDR2 ANQGSEA come from the germline V gene. The CDR3 covers 11 residues. CDR3 protein: CSVVGADGHTF. Written as DNA, the CDR3 is TGCAGCGTGGTAGGGGCTGATGGCCACACCTTC.

In its sample, this clonotype was seen a few times. The J gene is TRBJ2-7, the V gene TRBV10-3; tentatively, D is TRBD2 (5 bases). The length of the CDR3 is 15 residues. The V gene's germline CDR1 is ENHRY and CDR2 SYGVKD. V was trimmed by 0 bases and J by 4 bases, leaving 13 bases between them. Written as DNA, the CDR3 is TGTGCCATCAGTGAGTCCGAGGGAGTACCTTACGAGCAGTACTTC. Encoded protein: CAISESEGVPYEQYF.

This clonotype appeared many times. J is TRBJ2-5 and V is TRBV18; the D gene could be TRBD1 or TRBD2 (5 bases each). Germline-derived CDR1 and CDR2 are KGHSH and LQKENI. This CDR3 region has 14 residues. Trimming removed 3 bases at V and 2 bases at J, with 10 bases between. The CDR3, as DNA: TGTGCCAGCTCACCCCCAGAGGGGCAAGAGACCCAGTACTTC. Translated: CASSPPEGQETQYF.

In regard to this clonotype: At one of its ends the junction is not consistent with the germline gene, which may arise from a read error. This chain links TRBV20-1 with TRBJ1-4; 8 bases align to TRBD1. Per the germline V gene, CDR1 is DFQATT and CDR2 is SNEGSKA (reference sequence). The CDR3 spans 15 residues. This CDR3 reads CSADRMDRANEKLLF. DNA for the CDR3: TGCAGTGCTGACAGAATGGACAGGGCGAATGAAAAACTGCTTTTT.